The entry that follows covers one T cell receptor (beta chain) sequence. V gave up 5 bases and J gave up 8 bases, with 18 bases separating them. Germline-derived CDR1 and CDR2 are SQVTM and ANQGSEA. This CDR3 is 13 amino acids long. The data were taken from a study of blood T cell repertoires in COVID-19. Study-wide background: From the United States, Italy and Spain came samples of acute and convalescent COVID-19.

Source study methods: How many nucleated cells were present was estimated from reference gene primer amplification. Only in-frame clones appear in the TCRdb table, and some are missing; sequencing was by immunoSEQ multiplex PCR. Clone size and V and J calls were adopted from that table, with D and trimming inferred from the DNA. Here the sample spans over 400,000 clones, about 85% being singletons. Participant ages covered about 18 to 100 years across 20 to 30 US areas. This chain links TRBV29-1 with TRBJ1-2, with D uncertain. The sequence was collected from a woman aged 55 to 70 who had recovered from COVID-19. The sample taken for sequencing was PBMCs or T cells enriched from blood (not recorded which). CDR3 amino acids: CSVLSRDRGGYTF. Written as DNA, the CDR3 is TGCAGCGTTTTATCCCGTGATCGAGGGGGCTACACCTTC.